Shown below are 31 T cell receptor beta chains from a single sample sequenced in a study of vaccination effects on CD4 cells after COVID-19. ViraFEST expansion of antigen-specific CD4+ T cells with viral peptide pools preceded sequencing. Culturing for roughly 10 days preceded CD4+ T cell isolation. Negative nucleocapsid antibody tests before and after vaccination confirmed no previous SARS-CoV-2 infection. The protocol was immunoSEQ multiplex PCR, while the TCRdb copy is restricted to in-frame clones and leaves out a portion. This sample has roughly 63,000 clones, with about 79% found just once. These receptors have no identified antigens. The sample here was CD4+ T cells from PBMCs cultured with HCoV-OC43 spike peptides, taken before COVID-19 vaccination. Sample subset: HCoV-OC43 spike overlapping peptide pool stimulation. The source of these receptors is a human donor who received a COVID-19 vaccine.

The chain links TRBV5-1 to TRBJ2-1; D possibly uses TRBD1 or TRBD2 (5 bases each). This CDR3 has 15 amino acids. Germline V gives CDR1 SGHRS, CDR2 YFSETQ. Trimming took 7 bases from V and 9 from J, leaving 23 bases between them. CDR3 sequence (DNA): TGCGCCAGCGGGGGAAGTTCGACGGGGCCCCGTGAGCAGTTCTTC. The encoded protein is CASGGSSTGPREQFF.

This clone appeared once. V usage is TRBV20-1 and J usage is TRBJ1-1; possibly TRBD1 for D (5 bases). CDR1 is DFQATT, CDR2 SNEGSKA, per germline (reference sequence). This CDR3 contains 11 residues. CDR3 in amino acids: CSATGNTEAFF. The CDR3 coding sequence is TGCAGCGCCACAGGGAACACTGAAGCTTTCTTT.

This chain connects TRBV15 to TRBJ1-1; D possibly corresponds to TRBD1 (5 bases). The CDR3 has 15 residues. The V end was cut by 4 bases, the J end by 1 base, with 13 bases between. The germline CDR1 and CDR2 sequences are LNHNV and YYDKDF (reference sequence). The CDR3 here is CATSKRGYQNTEAFF. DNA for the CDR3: TGTGCCACCAGCAAAAGGGGCTACCAGAACACTGAAGCTTTCTTT.

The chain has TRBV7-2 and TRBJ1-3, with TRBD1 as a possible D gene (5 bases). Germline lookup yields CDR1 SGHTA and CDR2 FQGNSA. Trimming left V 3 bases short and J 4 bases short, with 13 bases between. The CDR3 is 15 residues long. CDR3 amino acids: CASSFDSARGNTIYF. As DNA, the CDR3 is TGTGCCAGCAGCTTTGACAGCGCCCGAGGAAACACCATATATTTT.

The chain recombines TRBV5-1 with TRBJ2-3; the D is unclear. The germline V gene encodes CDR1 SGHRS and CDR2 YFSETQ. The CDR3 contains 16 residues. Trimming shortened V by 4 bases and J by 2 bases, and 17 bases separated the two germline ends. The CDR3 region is CASSPREAAVTDTQYF. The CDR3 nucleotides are TGCGCCAGCAGCCCTCGAGAGGCCGCTGTCACAGATACGCAGTATTTT.

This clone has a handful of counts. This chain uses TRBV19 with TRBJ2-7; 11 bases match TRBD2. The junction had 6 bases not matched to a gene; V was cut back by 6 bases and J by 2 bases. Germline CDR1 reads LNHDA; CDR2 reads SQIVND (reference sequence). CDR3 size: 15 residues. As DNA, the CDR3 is TGTGCCAGTAGCCCAACTAGCGGGGGAGCCTACGAGCAGTACGTC. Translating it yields CASSPTSGGAYEQYV.

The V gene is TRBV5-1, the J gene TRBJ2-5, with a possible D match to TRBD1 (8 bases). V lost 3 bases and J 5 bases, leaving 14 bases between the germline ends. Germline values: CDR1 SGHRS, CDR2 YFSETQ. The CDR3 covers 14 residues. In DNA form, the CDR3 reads TGCGCCAGCAGCTCCCCACAGGGGGGGGAGACCCAGTACTTC. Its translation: CASSSPQGGETQYF. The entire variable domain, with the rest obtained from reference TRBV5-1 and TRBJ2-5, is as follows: KAGVTQTPRYLIKTRGQQVTLSCSPISGHRSVSWYQQTPGQGLQFLFEYFSETQRNKGNFPGRFSGRQFSNSRSEMNVSTLELGDSALYLCASSSPQGGETQYFGPGTRLLVL.

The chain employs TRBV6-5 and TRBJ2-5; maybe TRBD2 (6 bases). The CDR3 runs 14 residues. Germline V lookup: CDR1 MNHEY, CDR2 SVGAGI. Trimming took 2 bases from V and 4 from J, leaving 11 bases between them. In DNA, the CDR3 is TGTGCCAGCAGTTACCGCGGGGCGGGAGAGACCCAGTACTTC. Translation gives CASSYRGAGETQYF.

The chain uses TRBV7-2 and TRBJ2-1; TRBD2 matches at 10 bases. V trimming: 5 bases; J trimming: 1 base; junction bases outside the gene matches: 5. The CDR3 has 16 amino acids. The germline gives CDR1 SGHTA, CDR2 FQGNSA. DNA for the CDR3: TGTGCCAGCAGCAGGGGACTAGCGATTTCCTACAATGAGCAGTTCTTC. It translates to CASSRGLAISYNEQFF.

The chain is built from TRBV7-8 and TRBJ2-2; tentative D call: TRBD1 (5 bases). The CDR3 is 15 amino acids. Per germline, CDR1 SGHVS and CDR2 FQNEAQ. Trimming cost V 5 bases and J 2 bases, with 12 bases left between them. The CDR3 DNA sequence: TGTGCCAGCAGCCTCCCGGACACAAACACCGGGGAGCTGTTTTTT. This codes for CASSLPDTNTGELFF.

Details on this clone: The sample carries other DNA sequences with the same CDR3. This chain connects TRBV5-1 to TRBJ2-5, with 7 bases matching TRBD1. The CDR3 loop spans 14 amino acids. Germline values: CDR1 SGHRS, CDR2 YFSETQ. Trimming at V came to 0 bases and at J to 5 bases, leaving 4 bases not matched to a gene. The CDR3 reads CASSLEGGRETQYF. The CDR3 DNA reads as TGCGCCAGCAGCTTGGAAGGGGGCCGGGAGACCCAGTACTTC.

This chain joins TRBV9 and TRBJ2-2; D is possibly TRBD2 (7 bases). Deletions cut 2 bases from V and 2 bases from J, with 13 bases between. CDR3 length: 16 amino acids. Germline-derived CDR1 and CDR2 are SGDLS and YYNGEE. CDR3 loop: CASSVTGGLNTGELFF. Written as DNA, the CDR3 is TGTGCCAGCAGCGTCACGGGGGGCCTAAACACCGGGGAGCTGTTTTTT.

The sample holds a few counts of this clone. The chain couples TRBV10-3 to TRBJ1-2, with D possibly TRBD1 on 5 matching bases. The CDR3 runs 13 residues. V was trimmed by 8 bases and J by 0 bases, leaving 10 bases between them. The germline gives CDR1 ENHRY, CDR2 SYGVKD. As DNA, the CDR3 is TGTGCCATCGGCGACAGCCCTAACTATGGCTACACCTTC. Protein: CAIGDSPNYGYTF.

CDR3 protein: CASSLASNRAGNTIYF. CDR3 sequence (DNA): TGTGCCAGCAGCTTAGCCAGCAACAGGGCCGGAAACACCATATATTTT. The chain couples TRBV7-2 to TRBJ1-3; maybe TRBD1 (6 bases). V gave up 0 bases and J gave up 4 bases, with 13 bases separating them. CDR1 and CDR2 (germline): SGHTA, FQGNSA. This CDR3 contains 16 residues.

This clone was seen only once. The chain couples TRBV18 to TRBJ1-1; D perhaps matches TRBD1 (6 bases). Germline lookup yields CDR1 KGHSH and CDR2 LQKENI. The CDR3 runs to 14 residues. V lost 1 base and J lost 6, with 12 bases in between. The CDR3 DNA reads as TGTGCCAGCTCACCACGTAGAGGGGGAGCTGAAGCTTTCTTT. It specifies CASSPRRGGAEAFF.

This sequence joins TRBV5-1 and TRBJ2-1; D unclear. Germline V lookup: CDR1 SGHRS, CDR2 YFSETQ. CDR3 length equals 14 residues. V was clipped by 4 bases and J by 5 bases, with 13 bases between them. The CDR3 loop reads CASSPMGLNNEQFF. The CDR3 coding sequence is TGCGCCAGCAGCCCCATGGGCCTGAACAATGAGCAGTTCTTC. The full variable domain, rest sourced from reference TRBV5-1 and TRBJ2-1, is KAGVTQTPRYLIKTRGQQVTLSCSPISGHRSVSWYQQTPGQGLQFLFEYFSETQRNKGNFPGRFSGRQFSNSRSEMNVSTLELGDSALYLCASSPMGLNNEQFFGPGTRLTVL.

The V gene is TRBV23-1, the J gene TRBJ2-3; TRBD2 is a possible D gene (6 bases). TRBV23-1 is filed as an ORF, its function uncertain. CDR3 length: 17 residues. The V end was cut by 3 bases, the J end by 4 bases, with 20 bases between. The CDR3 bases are TGCGCCAGCAGTCAGCTGGAGGCGGGGAGCGATCCAGATACGCAGTATTTT. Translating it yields CASSQLEAGSDPDTQYF.

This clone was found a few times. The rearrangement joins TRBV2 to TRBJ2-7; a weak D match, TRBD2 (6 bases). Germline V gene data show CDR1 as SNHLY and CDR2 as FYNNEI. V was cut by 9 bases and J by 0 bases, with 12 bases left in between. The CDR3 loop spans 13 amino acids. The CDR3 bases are TGTGCCAGTCGGAGGGAGGTCTCCTACGAGCAGTACGTC. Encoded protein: CASRREVSYEQYV.

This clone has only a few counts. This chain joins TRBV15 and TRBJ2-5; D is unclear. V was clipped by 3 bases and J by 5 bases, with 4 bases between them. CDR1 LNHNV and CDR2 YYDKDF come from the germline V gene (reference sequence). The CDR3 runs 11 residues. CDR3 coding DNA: TGTGCCACCAGCAGTAGGGAGACCCAGTACTTC. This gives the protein CATSSRETQYF.

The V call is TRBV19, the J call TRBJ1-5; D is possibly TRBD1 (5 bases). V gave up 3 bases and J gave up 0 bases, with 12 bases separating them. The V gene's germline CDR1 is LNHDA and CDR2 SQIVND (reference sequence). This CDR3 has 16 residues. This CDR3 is CASSIKGENSNQPQHF. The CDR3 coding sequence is TGTGCCAGTAGTATCAAAGGGGAAAATAGCAATCAGCCCCAGCATTTT.

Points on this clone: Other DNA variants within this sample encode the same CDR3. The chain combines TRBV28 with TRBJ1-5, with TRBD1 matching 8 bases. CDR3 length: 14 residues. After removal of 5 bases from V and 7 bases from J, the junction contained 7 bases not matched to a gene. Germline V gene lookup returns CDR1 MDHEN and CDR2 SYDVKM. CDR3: CASSSQGARQPQHF. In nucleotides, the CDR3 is TGTGCCAGCAGTAGTCAGGGGGCGCGGCAGCCCCAGCATTTT.

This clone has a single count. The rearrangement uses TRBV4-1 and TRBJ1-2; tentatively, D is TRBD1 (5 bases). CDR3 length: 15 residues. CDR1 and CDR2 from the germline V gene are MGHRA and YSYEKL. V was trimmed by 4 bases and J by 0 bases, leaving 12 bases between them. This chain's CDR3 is CASSPWTRANYGYTF. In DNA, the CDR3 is TGCGCCAGCAGCCCATGGACAAGAGCTAACTATGGCTACACCTTC.

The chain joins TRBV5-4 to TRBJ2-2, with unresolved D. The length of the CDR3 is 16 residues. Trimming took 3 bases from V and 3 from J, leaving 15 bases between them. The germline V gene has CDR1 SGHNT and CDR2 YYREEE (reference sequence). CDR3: CASSWPRVGDTGELFF. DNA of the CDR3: TGTGCCAGCAGCTGGCCCCGGGTGGGTGACACCGGGGAGCTGTTTTTT.

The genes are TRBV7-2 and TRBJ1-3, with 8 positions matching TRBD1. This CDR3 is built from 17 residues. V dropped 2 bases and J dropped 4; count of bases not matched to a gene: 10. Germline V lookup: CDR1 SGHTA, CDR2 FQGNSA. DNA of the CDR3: TGTGCCAGCAGCTTAAGGGGGGCAGGGGGCATCGGAAACACCATATATTTT. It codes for CASSLRGAGGIGNTIYF.

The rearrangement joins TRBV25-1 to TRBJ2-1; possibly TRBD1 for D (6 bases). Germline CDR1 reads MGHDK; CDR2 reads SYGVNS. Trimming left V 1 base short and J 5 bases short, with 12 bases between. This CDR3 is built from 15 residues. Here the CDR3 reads CASSEFLTGNNEQFF. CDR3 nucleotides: TGTGCCAGCAGTGAATTCCTTACAGGGAACAATGAGCAGTTCTTC.

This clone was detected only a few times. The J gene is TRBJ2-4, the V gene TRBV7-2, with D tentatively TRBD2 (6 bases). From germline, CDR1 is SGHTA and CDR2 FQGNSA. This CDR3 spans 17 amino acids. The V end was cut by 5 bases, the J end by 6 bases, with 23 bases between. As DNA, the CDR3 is TGTGCCAGCAGCAGGAAGGGCGGGCGGGGAGTCGGAAACATTCAGTACTTC. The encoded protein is CASSRKGGRGVGNIQYF.

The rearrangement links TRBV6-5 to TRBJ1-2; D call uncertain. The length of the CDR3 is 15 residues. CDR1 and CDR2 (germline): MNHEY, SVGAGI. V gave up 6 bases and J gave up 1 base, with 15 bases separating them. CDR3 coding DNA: TGTGCCAGCAGCAAGGAAGCACTCGGTAACTATGGCTACACCTTC. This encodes CASSKEALGNYGYTF.

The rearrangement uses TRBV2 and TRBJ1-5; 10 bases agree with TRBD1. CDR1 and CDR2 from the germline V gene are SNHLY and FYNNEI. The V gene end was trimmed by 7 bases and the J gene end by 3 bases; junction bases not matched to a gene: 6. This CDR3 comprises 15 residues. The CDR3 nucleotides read TGTGCCAGCAAGGGGACAGGGGTGAACAATCAGCCCCAGCATTTT. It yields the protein CASKGTGVNNQPQHF.

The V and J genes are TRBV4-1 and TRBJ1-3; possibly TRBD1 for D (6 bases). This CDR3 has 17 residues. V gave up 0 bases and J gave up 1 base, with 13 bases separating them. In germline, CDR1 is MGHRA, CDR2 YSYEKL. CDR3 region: CASSQDLQGLSGNTIYF. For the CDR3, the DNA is TGCGCCAGCAGCCAAGACTTACAGGGATTGTCTGGAAACACCATATATTTT.

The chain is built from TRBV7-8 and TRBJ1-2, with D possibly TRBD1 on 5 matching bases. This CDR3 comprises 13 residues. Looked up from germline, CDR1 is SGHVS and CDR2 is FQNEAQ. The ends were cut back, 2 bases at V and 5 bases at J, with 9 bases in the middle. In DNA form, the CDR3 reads TGTGCCAGCAGCTTAACCTGGGGGTATGGCTACACCTTC. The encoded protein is CASSLTWGYGYTF.

The CDR3 here is CAISGDSGNQPQHF. The CDR3 DNA is TGTGCCATCAGTGGGGACAGCGGCAATCAGCCCCAGCATTTT. The J gene is TRBJ1-5, the V gene TRBV10-3, with 7 bases matching TRBD1. Germline CDR1 reads ENHRY; CDR2 reads SYGVKD. With V trimmed by 4 bases and J by 2 bases, 2 bases remained unmatched. CDR3 size: 14 residues.